The 9 T cell receptor beta chains presented below share a single source sample, sequenced in a study of blood T cell repertoires in COVID-19. Using immunoSEQ multiplex PCR, the repertoire was profiled, and TCRdb retains in-frame clones only, with some absent. The table lists around 400,000 clones, more than 85% of them singletons. Source material: PBMCs or T cells enriched from blood (not recorded which). The receptors originated from a woman aged 40-49 years who had been exposed to COVID-19.

The CDR3: CASSLGPGEQFF. The DNA of the CDR3 is TGTGCCAGCAGTTTAGGCCCCGGGGAGCAGTTCTTC. The chain links TRBV12-3 or TRBV12-4 to TRBJ2-1; D not certain. This CDR3 contains 12 residues. V dropped 1 base and J dropped 10 bases, with 8 bases sitting between them.

The V and J genes are TRBV7-2 and TRBJ1-6; 7 nucleotides line up with TRBD1. Germline lookup yields CDR1 SGHTA and CDR2 FQGNSA. The ends lost 5 bases at V and 0 bases at J; junction bases unmatched: 13. This CDR3 spans 19 amino acids. The CDR3 DNA sequence: TGTGCCAGCAGCCGGAAGCTGGCAGGGGGGCGCTCCTATAATTCACCCCTCCACTTT. Amino acids: CASSRKLAGGRSYNSPLHF.

The CDR3 protein is CAWRNRPYGYTF. The CDR3 nucleotides are TGTGCCTGGAGGAACAGGCCTTATGGCTACACCTTC. The rearrangement links TRBV30 to TRBJ1-2, with D perhaps TRBD1 (5 bases). Trimming cost V 3 bases and J 5 bases, with 10 bases left between them. This CDR3 comprises 12 residues. Germline CDR1 and CDR2: GTSNPN and SVGIG (reference sequence). The whole variable domain, filled in from reference TRBV30 and TRBJ1-2, reads SQTIHQWPATLVQPVGSPLSLECTVEGTSNPNLYWYRQAAGRGLQLLFYSVGIGQISSEVPQNLSASRPQDRQFILSSKKLLLSDSGFYLCAWRNRPYGYTFGSGTRLTVV.

The V and J genes are TRBV19 and TRBJ1-1, with 9 bases matching TRBD1. Losses at the gene ends were 4 bases for V and 7 bases for J; bases not matched to a gene: 22. From germline, CDR1 is LNHDA and CDR2 SQIVND (reference sequence). The CDR3 spans 19 residues. The CDR3 nucleotides are TGTGCCAGTAGTACTCGCCCGGCGCCCCCTGTCCCGGGACAGGGTGAAGCTTTCTTT. Its translation is CASSTRPAPPVPGQGEAFF.

The chain employs TRBV5-1 and TRBJ1-1; D is possibly TRBD1 (6 bases). Germline V gene lookup returns CDR1 SGHRS and CDR2 YFSETQ. This CDR3 has 15 amino acids. Trimming pared 0 bases from V and 4 bases from J, leaving 13 bases between. CDR3 region: CASSLEGRGGTEAFF. DNA for the CDR3: TGCGCCAGCAGCTTGGAGGGGAGAGGGGGCACTGAAGCTTTCTTT.

V and J are TRBV12-3 or TRBV12-4 and TRBJ1-5, with D tentatively TRBD1 (5 bases). There are 13 residues in the CDR3. The germline V and J ends were trimmed by 6 bases and 3 bases, with 9 bases remaining between them. This chain's CDR3 is CASSSQDNQPQHF. The CDR3 nucleotides are TGTGCCAGCAGCTCACAGGACAATCAGCCCCAGCATTTT.

The chain couples TRBV2 to TRBJ1-4; 7 bases align to TRBD1. CDR3 length: 15 residues. The junction had 12 bases not matched to a gene; V was cut back by 6 bases and J by 8 bases. Germline V gene sequence: CDR1 SNHLY, CDR2 FYNNEI. CDR3 coding DNA: TGTGCCAGCAGCAGTAAACAGGGGACGGACGAAAAACTGTTTTTT. This sequence encodes CASSSKQGTDEKLFF.

This clone came up a few times. The CDR3 here is CASSQGTGGVYEQYF. The CDR3 DNA reads TGTGCCAGCAGCCAAGGCACAGGGGGCGTCTACGAGCAGTACTTC. The V and J genes are TRBV3-1 (or the pseudogene TRBV3-2) and TRBJ2-7, with TRBD1 matching over 9 bases. CDR1 and CDR2 from the germline V gene are LGHDT and YNNKEL (reference sequence). V lost 1 base to trimming and J lost 3 bases; unmatched junction nucleotides: 4. This CDR3 comprises 15 residues.

The chain recombines TRBV7-2 with TRBJ1-5, with unresolved D. This CDR3 spans 15 amino acids. The V end was cut by 5 bases, the J end by 6 bases, with 17 bases between. The germline gives CDR1 SGHTA, CDR2 FQGNSA. This CDR3 reads CASSPHESTIQPQHF. The CDR3 bases are TGTGCCAGCAGCCCCCATGAATCGACAATTCAGCCCCAGCATTTT.